Listed below are T cell receptor beta chains from one sample, sequenced in a study of molecular identifiers for immune sequencing clone quantification. From the PCR reads, TCRdb called clonotypes with MiXCR, one entry per CDR3 protein. The table lists about 640,000 distinct CDR3 sequences, about 20% of them singletons. Material: naive CD8+ T cells from blood, with Jurkat cell RNA spiked in. The receptor source for this set is a human donor in good health. Some libraries in this study had Jurkat cell RNA spiked in. Each CDR3 is given with its conserved first and last residue. D genes are given only for firm matches. Clone size, where shown, is once, few, many, or a class for clones that have expanded.

size	J	D	length	V	DNA	CDR3
many	TRBJ2-1	-	16	TRBV30	TGTGCCTGGAGTGTACGCCGCTTGGGTACATACAATGAGCAGTTCTTC	CAWSVRRLGTYNEQFF
many	TRBJ2-3	-	17	TRBV2	TGTGCCAGCAGTTCACCCCTGCGGGACACAACCACAGATACGCAGTATTTT	CASSSPLRDTTTDTQYF
many	TRBJ1-5	-	13	TRBV24-1	TGTGCCACCAGTCCGGGCTTGGGTCAGCCCCAGCATTTT	CATSPGLGQPQHF
-	TRBJ2-1	-	15	TRBV20-1	TGCAGTGCTGAACACACAGAGCCTACCTACAATGAGCAGTTCTTC	CSAEHTEPTYNEQFF
few	TRBJ2-2	-	15	TRBV4-3	TGCGCCAGCAGCCAACTGGGGGATATCACCGGGGAGCTGTTTTTT	CASSQLGDITGELFF
many	TRBJ2-4	TRBD1	14	TRBV12-3/TRBV12-4	TGTGCCAGCAGCTACACAGGGGTCGGGGACATTCAGTACTTC	CASSYTGVGDIQYF
many	TRBJ2-7	-	13	TRBV4-1	TGCGCCAGCAGCCAAGATCCCGGCGCCGAGCAGTACTTC	CASSQDPGAEQYF
few	TRBJ2-1	-	15	TRBV27	TGTGCCAGCAGTTTAAACAGGATGTTAACGAATGAGCAGTTCTTC	CASSLNRMLTNEQFF
many	TRBJ1-1	-	12	TRBV29-1	TGCAGCGCCCGGACAGAGAACACTGAAGCTTTCTTT	CSARTENTEAFF
many	TRBJ1-1	-	16	TRBV21-1	TGTGCCAGCAGCAAACAGGGGCAAGCACAGAACACTGAAGCTTTCTTT	CASSKQGQAQNTEAFF
many	TRBJ2-1	-	15	TRBV11-2	TGTGCCAGCAGCTCTCTAGCGAGGGCTTACAATGAGCAGTTCTTC	CASSSLARAYNEQFF
-	TRBJ2-1	TRBD2	12	TRBV6-2/TRBV6-3	TGTGCCTGCGGGGGGGGTGGGAATGAGCAGTTCTTC	CACGGGGNEQFF
few	TRBJ1-2	-	13	TRBV27	TGTGCCACACGGGCAGGGGAGGGCTATGGCTACACCTTC	CATRAGEGYGYTF
-	TRBJ2-2	TRBD1	15	TRBV20-1	TGCAGTGCTAGAGAAAGGGGGCGCAGGACCGAGGAGCTGTTTTTT	CSARERGRRTEELFF
few	TRBJ2-7	-	12	TRBV6-2/TRBV6-3	TGTGCCAGCAGATCTCCCTTCTACGAGCAGTACTTC	CASRSPFYEQYF
many	TRBJ2-7	TRBD2	17	TRBV4-3	TGCGCCAGCAGCCAAGATTGGGGACTAGCGGCCCCCTACGAGCAGTACTTC	CASSQDWGLAAPYEQYF
-	TRBJ1-2	-	14	TRBV27	TGTGCCAGCAGTCCCACAGGGACGAGCTATGGCTACACCTTC	CASSPTGTSYGYTF
many	TRBJ2-2	TRBD1	16	TRBV12-3/TRBV12-4	TGTGCCAGCAGTTTTGACAGGGCGGAGAACACCGGGGAGCTGTTTTTT	CASSFDRAENTGELFF
many	TRBJ1-5	-	15	TRBV6-1	TGTGCCAGCAGTGAACTGAGAGATTCCAATCAGCCCCAGCATTTT	CASSELRDSNQPQHF
many	TRBJ2-3	-	16	TRBV27	TGTGCCAGCAGTTTCTCTTGGCAGGCGGGCACAGATACGCAGTATTTT	CASSFSWQAGTDTQYF
many	TRBJ2-3	-	15	TRBV6-1	TGTGCCAGCAGTGAACGGCGGGATCCCCTCCCTACGCAGTATTTT	CASSERRDPLPTQYF
-	TRBJ2-1	-	17	TRBV27	TGTGCCAGCAGTTCCCACCCGGGGGTCTTATCCTACAATGAGCAGTTCTTC	CASSSHPGVLSYNEQFF
many	TRBJ2-7	-	16	TRBV2	TGTGCCAGCGGGGACCCCAACAGTGGAAGCTCCTACGAGCAGTACTTC	CASGDPNSGSSYEQYF
few	TRBJ1-6	-	14	TRBV5-4	TGTGCCAGCAGCTTGTGGGTTAGCGATTCACCCCTCCACTTT	CASSLWVSDSPLHF
many	TRBJ2-3	TRBD1	14	TRBV7-9	TGTGCCAGCAGCTGGGGACAGGGGAGCGATACGCAGTATTTT	CASSWGQGSDTQYF
many	TRBJ2-7	TRBD1	14	TRBV7-9	TGTGCCAGCAGCTCGACAGGGAACGCAGACGAGCAGTACTTC	CASSSTGNADEQYF
-	TRBJ2-3	-	14	TRBV28	TGTACCAGCAGTTTACCCTCCGCGGCGGATACGCAGTATTTT	CTSSLPSAADTQYF
-	TRBJ2-6	-	17	TRBV15	TGTGCCACCAGCACCGGCGGATCGAGCTCTGGGGCCAACGTCCTGACTTTC	CATSTGGSSSGANVLTF
many	TRBJ2-5	-	11	TRBV20-1	TGCAGTGCTAGAAACGAACAGACCCAGTACTTC	CSARNEQTQYF
-	TRBJ2-5	TRBD2	15	TRBV5-1	TGCGCCAGCAGCCCGAGGGACTACCACCAAGAGACCCAGTACTTC	CASSPRDYHQETQYF
-	TRBJ1-2	-	16	TRBV4-3	TGCGCCAGCAGCCAAGATCGGTACTGGATGGGGAATGGCTACACCTTC	CASSQDRYWMGNGYTF
-	TRBJ1-5	TRBD1	15	TRBV2	TGTGCCAGCAGCATAGGGACAGGCTTCCCTCGGCCCCAGCATTTT	CASSIGTGFPRPQHF
many	TRBJ2-7	-	14	TRBV7-9	TGTGCCAGCAGCTTAGCCGGGACAACGTACGAGCAGTACTTC	CASSLAGTTYEQYF
-	TRBJ2-5	-	12	TRBV20-1	TGCAGTGCCCCGCCCGGACAAGAGACCCAGTACTTC	CSAPPGQETQYF
few	TRBJ2-7	-	15	TRBV6-2/TRBV6-3	TGTGCCAGCAGTCCCGGCGCTCCGCCACCCTGGGAGCAGTACTTC	CASSPGAPPPWEQYF
many	TRBJ2-7	-	15	TRBV11-2	TGTGCCAGCAGCGGTATAGGTTATAGCTCCTACGAGCAGTACTTC	CASSGIGYSSYEQYF
few	TRBJ2-7	-	15	TRBV11-2	TGTGCCAGCAGCTTAGGATTGAGCTCGTCCTACGAGCAGTACTTC	CASSLGLSSSYEQYF
few	TRBJ2-1	-	15	TRBV7-3	TGTGCCAGCAGCCTAGGGTCAGCATCCTACAATGAGCAGTTCTTC	CASSLGSASYNEQFF
-	TRBJ2-1	TRBD2	15	TRBV6-5	TGTGCCAGCAGTACGGGGGGTAGTAGCGGGAGTGAGCAGTTCTTC	CASSTGGSSGSEQFF
few	TRBJ2-3	TRBD2	13	TRBV20-1	TGCAGTGCTAGGGCCGGGACTAGCCATACGCAGTATTTT	CSARAGTSHTQYF
-	TRBJ2-1	-	13	TRBV19	TGTGCCAGTAGTATAGATAAGGCAAATGAGCAGTTCTTC	CASSIDKANEQFF